This is a list of T cell receptor beta chains from one sample in a study of shared clonotypes between healthy human individuals. This table comes from immunoSEQ multiplex PCR, and its TCRdb copy is limited to in-frame clones, with some not included. Among around 1.1 million clones listed, roughly 80% were seen once. Sequenced: memory CD4+ T cells from PBMCs. These receptors were collected from a man younger than 35 in good health. Some clones in this sample may be carry-over from other donors' samples. CDR3s include the opening cysteine and the closing phenylalanine or tryptophan. Fields, in order: CDR3 protein, V gene, J gene.

CDR3aa: CASITSPGAIAKNIQYF
v_gene: TRBV2
j_gene: TRBJ2-4

CDR3aa: CASRLTGVFYNEQFF
v_gene: TRBV6-1
j_gene: TRBJ2-1

CDR3aa: CASSEILHGYRYEQYF
v_gene: TRBV6-4
j_gene: TRBJ2-7

CDR3aa: CASSSRLAGGGTGELFF
v_gene: TRBV5-1
j_gene: TRBJ2-2

CDR3aa: CASSQRGAASYEQYF
v_gene: TRBV5-5
j_gene: TRBJ2-7

CDR3aa: CAWRDRVSYEQYF
v_gene: TRBV30
j_gene: TRBJ2-7

CDR3aa: CASSPMQDGYTF
v_gene: TRBV18
j_gene: TRBJ1-2

CDR3aa: CASSPTDRPFYGYTF
v_gene: TRBV28
j_gene: TRBJ1-2

CDR3aa: CASSMTGGDTEAFF
v_gene: TRBV2
j_gene: TRBJ1-1

CDR3aa: CASSLDSAGKAFF
v_gene: TRBV5-1
j_gene: TRBJ1-1

CDR3aa: CASSLLSGTSTDTQYF
v_gene: TRBV5-1
j_gene: TRBJ2-3

CDR3aa: CASSLTGDYEQYF
v_gene: TRBV18
j_gene: TRBJ2-7

CDR3aa: CASSLASGRANEQFF
v_gene: TRBV5-5
j_gene: TRBJ2-1

CDR3aa: CATSRDRYEQYF
v_gene: TRBV15
j_gene: TRBJ2-7

CDR3aa: CASSLDGTGELFF
v_gene: TRBV5-1
j_gene: TRBJ2-2

CDR3aa: CASSYSAGNSGNEQFF
v_gene: TRBV6-5
j_gene: TRBJ2-1

CDR3aa: CASSPGAGVGSYEQYF
v_gene: TRBV7-8
j_gene: TRBJ2-7

CDR3aa: CASSDDIQQYF
v_gene: TRBV6-1
j_gene: TRBJ2-7

CDR3aa: CASSRSGSYNEQFF
v_gene: TRBV7-2
j_gene: TRBJ2-1

CDR3aa: CASSGLAGGPYKF
v_gene: TRBV7-9
j_gene: TRBJ2-7

CDR3aa: CASSFADYYNEQFF
v_gene: TRBV27
j_gene: TRBJ2-1

CDR3aa: CASTRPGARSGNTIYF
v_gene: TRBV5-8
j_gene: TRBJ1-3